These 5 T cell receptor beta chains came from one sample sequenced in a study of cytomegalovirus exposure and HLA in healthy donors. The PCR contained 60 Vbeta and 13 Jbeta primers. Clones were read by immunoSEQ multiplex PCR, and TCRdb kept only the in-frame ones, dropping some. The sample lists 84,000 or so clones, roughly 80% occurring once. Sequencing input: PBMCs. The receptor set was obtained from a woman aged 50 to 60 in good health and CMV-seronegative.

This chain uses TRBV6-5 with TRBJ1-2, with a tentative D call TRBD1 (5 bases). The CDR3 has 15 residues. Germline-derived CDR1 and CDR2 are MNHEY and SVGAGI. Trimming removed 5 bases from V and 4 bases from J, with 17 bases in between. The CDR3 DNA reads as TGTGCCAGCAGTAGGAATCATCAGGGAAGCTATGGCTACACCTTC. This encodes CASSRNHQGSYGYTF.

V gene TRBV19 combines with J gene TRBJ1-6; the D gene is possibly TRBD1 (6 bases). Looked up from germline, CDR1 is LNHDA and CDR2 is SQIVND (reference sequence). The CDR3 is 14 residues long. V lost 0 bases to trimming and J lost 7 bases, with 7 bases between them. In DNA, the CDR3 is TGTGCCAGTAGTATAGATCAGGGGAATTCACCCCTCCACTTT. It encodes CASSIDQGNSPLHF.

The chain combines TRBV6-1 with TRBJ1-1; weak D call: TRBD1 (5 bases). Between the trimmed V and J ends, which lost 6 bases and 6 bases, there was a span of 17 bases. From germline, CDR1 is MNHNS and CDR2 SASEGT. The CDR3 sequence is 14 residues long. DNA for the CDR3: TGTGCCAGCAGCCGGCTAGGGGTGATCCCTGAAGCTTTCTTT. Translated, it gives CASSRLGVIPEAFF.

This sequence joins TRBV6-5 and TRBJ2-1; maybe TRBD1 (6 bases). This CDR3 is built from 14 residues. Germline V CDR1 and CDR2: MNHEY, SVGAGI. V shed 6 bases and J shed 8 bases, with 17 bases lying between them. CDR3 in amino acids: CASRPRPGGDEQFF. CDR3 DNA sequence: TGTGCCAGCAGACCTCGCCCTGGGGGCGATGAGCAGTTCTTC.

The chain joins TRBV5-4 to TRBJ2-2, with TRBD1 matching over 10 bases. CDR1 SGHNT and CDR2 YYREEE come from the germline V gene (reference sequence). Trimming took 4 bases from V and 5 from J; bases not matched to a gene: 8. The CDR3 spans 16 residues. The CDR3 DNA is TGTGCCAGCAGCCTCCCCGGGACAGGGGTAACCGGGGAGCTGTTTTTT. Translating it yields CASSLPGTGVTGELFF. The full variable domain, completed using reference TRBV5-4 and TRBJ2-2, is ETGVTQSPTHLIKTRGQQVTLRCSSQSGHNTVSWYQQALGQGPQFIFQYYREEENGRGNFPPRFSGLQFPNYSSELNVNALELDDSALYLCASSLPGTGVTGELFFGEGSRLTVL.